This TCR beta chain originates from a study of T cell changes during pregnancy in multiple sclerosis. This table comes from immunoSEQ multiplex PCR, and its TCRdb copy is limited to in-frame clones, with some not included. The sample lists about 48,000 clones, 94% occurring once. The CDR3 length is 16 residues. V was cut by 2 bases and J by 0 bases, with 13 bases left in between. Per the germline V gene, CDR1 is SGHRS and CDR2 is YFSETQ. The sample in question was CD4+ T cells from peripheral blood mononuclear cells, obtained in the first trimester of pregnancy. This sequence joins TRBV5-1 and TRBJ2-3, with D maybe TRBD1 (6 bases). The sequence derives from a female donor with multiple sclerosis, enrolled in a pregnancy study. Here the CDR3 DNA reads TGCGCCAGCAGCTTCGAGCGGACAGCTAGCACAGATACGCAGTATTTT. Protein: CASSFERTASTDTQYF. The whole variable domain, remainder taken from reference TRBV5-1 and TRBJ2-3, is KAGVTQTPRYLIKTRGQQVTLSCSPISGHRSVSWYQQTPGQGLQFLFEYFSETQRNKGNFPGRFSGRQFSNSRSEMNVSTLELGDSALYLCASSFERTASTDTQYFGPGTRLTVL.